The 31 T cell receptor beta chains reported below all come from one sample, sequenced in a study of cytomegalovirus exposure and HLA in healthy donors. Both 60 Vbeta primers and 13 Jbeta primers went into the PCR. Method: immunoSEQ multiplex PCR; TCRdb's copy keeps in-frame clones and lacks some. Of approximately 170,000 clones in the sample, 79% are singletons; the top ten hold 1.5% to 2%. The sequencing input was PBMCs. The receptors were sampled from a woman aged 18-29 years in good health and CMV-seronegative.

CDR3 DNA sequence: TGTGCCTGGAGTGTCACAGGGAATCAGCCCCAGCATTTT. Translation gives CAWSVTGNQPQHF. This chain links TRBV30 with TRBJ1-5; the D gene is possibly TRBD1 (6 bases). This CDR3 spans 13 amino acids. Germline loops: CDR1 GTSNPN, CDR2 SVGIG (reference sequence). Trimming took off 0 bases at V and 4 bases at J, with 7 bases between the two ends.

This clone was seen once. The chain uses TRBV19 and TRBJ2-7, with 9 bases aligning to TRBD1. Trimming removed 7 bases from V and 1 base from J; junction bases left unmatched: 8. Germline V gene lookup returns CDR1 LNHDA and CDR2 SQIVND (reference sequence). This CDR3 region has 15 residues. CDR3 sequence reads: CASTVTGTGSYEQYF. Here the CDR3 DNA reads TGTGCCAGTACCGTAACCGGGACAGGGTCCTACGAGCAGTACTTC.

Here the CDR3 reads CASSQDLAGGSGNTIYF. For the CDR3, the DNA is TGCGCCAGCAGCCAAGATCTGGCAGGGGGCTCTGGAAACACCATATATTTT. The genes are TRBV4-3 and TRBJ1-3, with 7 bases matching TRBD1. With V trimmed by 0 bases and J by 0 bases, 5 bases remained unmatched. This CDR3 contains 17 residues. Germline CDR1 and CDR2: LGHNA and YSLEER.

The chain couples TRBV5-1 to TRBJ2-3; 8 bases fit TRBD1. The germline V gene has CDR1 SGHRS and CDR2 YFSETQ. V trimming: 2 bases; J trimming: 3 bases; junction bases outside the gene matches: 5. CDR3 length equals 15 residues. This chain's CDR3 is CASSLMTGVTDTQYF. CDR3 sequence (DNA): TGCGCCAGCAGCTTAATGACAGGGGTGACAGATACGCAGTATTTT.

This rearrangement joins TRBV7-9 to TRBJ1-2; TRBD1 might be the D (6 bases). Trimming took off 5 bases at V and 3 bases at J, with 10 bases between the two ends. Looked up from germline, CDR1 is SEHNR and CDR2 is FQNEAQ (reference sequence). This CDR3 spans 13 amino acids. CDR3 sequence: CASSQGIHYGYTF. CDR3 coding DNA: TGTGCCAGCAGCCAGGGGATCCACTATGGCTACACCTTC.

The chain combines TRBV2 with TRBJ2-1; 11 positions match TRBD1. Germline V lookup: CDR1 SNHLY, CDR2 FYNNEI. V lost 8 bases, J lost 5 bases, and 5 bases stayed unmatched. The CDR3 has 14 residues. CDR3 residues: CASGRGQGDNEQFF. The CDR3, as DNA: TGTGCCAGCGGGAGGGGACAGGGGGACAATGAGCAGTTCTTC.

The V and J genes are TRBV30 and TRBJ1-6; 7 nucleotides align to TRBD1. The CDR3 consists of 14 residues. V shed 1 base, J shed 9 bases, and the junction held 6 bases outside the gene matches. Per germline, CDR1 GTSNPN and CDR2 SVGIG (reference sequence). The DNA for the CDR3 is TGTGCCTGGAGTGACCTCACAGGGGTTTCACCCCTCCACTTT. This encodes CAWSDLTGVSPLHF. The full variable domain, completed using reference TRBV30 and TRBJ1-6, is SQTIHQWPATLVQPVGSPLSLECTVEGTSNPNLYWYRQAAGRGLQLLFYSVGIGQISSEVPQNLSASRPQDRQFILSSKKLLLSDSGFYLCAWSDLTGVSPLHFGNGTRLTVT.

The chain couples TRBV7-6 to TRBJ1-1, with 7 nucleotides matching TRBD1. The germline gives CDR1 SGHVS, CDR2 FNYEAQ. The CDR3 is 14 amino acids. J gave up 5 bases and V 5 bases, and 8 bases lay outside the gene matches. The CDR3 loop is CASSPSSGGTEAFF. DNA of the CDR3: TGTGCCAGCAGCCCCTCATCAGGGGGGACTGAAGCTTTCTTT.

The gene calls are TRBV21-1 and TRBJ1-4; TRBD1, the table's D call, was not compared with the DNA. TRBV21-1 is a known pseudogene. This CDR3 region has 22 residues. The chain's CDR3 is CASSNWRETGTEFYATNEKLFF. In nucleotides, the CDR3 is TGTGCCAGCAGCAACTGGAGGGAAACCGGGACAGAATTTTATGCAACTAATGAAAAACTGTTTTTT.

This chain uses TRBV27 with TRBJ1-2; D not certain. The CDR3 spans 16 residues. V lost 0 bases, J lost 4 bases, and 15 bases lay in between. CDR1 and CDR2 (germline): MNHEY, SMNVEV (reference sequence). The CDR3 DNA reads TGTGCCAGCAGTTTATCGATGGGAGTGAGGAGCTATGGCTACACCTTC. Its translation is CASSLSMGVRSYGYTF.

The chain employs TRBV5-4 and TRBJ2-3; 8 positions match TRBD2. V lost 4 bases and J lost 3; bases outside the gene matches: 4. The germline CDR1 and CDR2 sequences are SGHNT and YYREEE (reference sequence). This CDR3 is 14 amino acids long. The CDR3 DNA is TGTGCCAGCAGCGGGACTAGTAGGACAGATACGCAGTATTTT. Translated, it gives CASSGTSRTDTQYF.

CDR3 in amino acids: CASRPDRGSGNTIYF. CDR3 nucleotides: TGTGCCAGCAGGCCCGACAGGGGATCAGGAAACACCATATATTTT. V gene TRBV7-2 combines with J gene TRBJ1-3; 8 nucleotides line up with TRBD1. CDR1 is SGHTA and CDR2 is FQGNSA in the germline V gene. This CDR3 contains 15 residues. The junction had 8 bases not matched to a gene; V was cut back by 6 bases and J by 4 bases.

J is TRBJ1-3 and V is TRBV27; 9 nucleotides line up with TRBD1. CDR1 is MNHEY, CDR2 SMNVEV, per germline (reference sequence). The CDR3 has 15 residues. V dropped 5 bases and J dropped 6; count of bases not matched to a gene: 8. This CDR3 is CASSPTGGVQNTIYF. CDR3 DNA sequence: TGTGCCAGCAGTCCGACAGGGGGGGTCCAAAACACCATATATTTT.

The chain joins TRBV7-9 to TRBJ2-7; 7 nucleotides match TRBD2. The CDR3 spans 13 residues. With V trimmed by 8 bases and J by 3 bases, 7 bases remained unmatched. Germline CDR1 is SEHNR and CDR2 is FQNEAQ (reference sequence). The CDR3 sequence: CASAGTIDYEQYF. Here the CDR3 DNA reads TGTGCCAGCGCCGGGACTATTGACTACGAGCAGTACTTC.

The chain joins TRBV5-1 to TRBJ2-1; D unclear. V lost 0 bases and J 6 bases, leaving 10 bases between the germline ends. The CDR3 totals 14 residues. Germline lookup yields CDR1 SGHRS and CDR2 YFSETQ. This CDR3 is CASSLGANFNEQFF. The CDR3 DNA is TGCGCCAGCAGCTTGGGTGCTAACTTCAATGAGCAGTTCTTC.

This chain uses TRBV19 with TRBJ1-1; a possible D gene is TRBD1 (5 bases). Germline V gene data show CDR1 as LNHDA and CDR2 as SQIVND (reference sequence). The V end was cut by 2 bases, the J end by 4 bases, with 11 bases between. The CDR3 length is 14 residues. The CDR3 region has the DNA TGTGCCAGTAGTATATCTGGGGGGGTCACTGAAGCTTTCTTT. Protein sequence: CASSISGGVTEAFF.

V is TRBV25-1 and J is TRBJ2-7; TRBD2 matches 8 bases. Losses at the gene ends were 6 bases for V and 3 bases for J; bases not matched to a gene: 4. From germline, CDR1 is MGHDK and CDR2 SYGVNS. CDR3 size: 13 residues. The CDR3 DNA follows: TGTGCCAGCAGCGTAGCGGGGATCTACGAGCAGTACTTC. It codes for CASSVAGIYEQYF.

This clone was seen only once. Relative to the germline gene, one junction end is altered; a read error may explain this. This chain uses TRBV7-9 with TRBJ1-5; D ambiguous. CDR3 length equals 16 residues. Germline assignment: CDR1 SEHNR and CDR2 FQNEAQ (reference sequence). The CDR3 spells CSSSLVIESLDQPQHF. The CDR3 DNA sequence: TGTTCCAGCAGCTTAGTGATAGAGAGCTTGGATCAGCCCCAGCATTTT.

This chain connects TRBV6-1 to TRBJ2-2; possible D gene TRBD2, 5 bases. The CDR3 is 17 amino acids. Germline lookup yields CDR1 MNHNS and CDR2 SASEGT. V shed 3 bases and J shed 0 bases, with 14 bases lying between them. This CDR3 is CASSEGAVFANTGELFF. CDR3 coding DNA: TGTGCCAGCAGTGAGGGAGCAGTGTTCGCGAACACCGGGGAGCTGTTTTTT.

The rearrangement joins TRBV15 to TRBJ1-5; weak D call: TRBD1 (5 bases). CDR3 length: 14 amino acids. Germline CDR1 is LNHNV and CDR2 is YYDKDF (reference sequence). Trimming removed 5 bases from V and 6 bases from J, with 14 bases in between. The CDR3 reads CATSLDNKGQPQHF. The CDR3 bases are TGTGCCACCAGCTTGGACAATAAGGGTCAGCCCCAGCATTTT.

The CDR3, as DNA: TGTGCCAGCAGCCAAGATCTTCGAGAGACCCAGTACTTC. Translating it yields CASSQDLRETQYF. This chain connects TRBV14 to TRBJ2-5; D is ambiguous. Germline V gene data show CDR1 as SGHDN and CDR2 as FVKESK. The CDR3 length is 13 residues. V was cut by 0 bases and J by 4 bases, with 6 bases left in between.

The V call is TRBV29-1, the J call TRBJ1-5; 10 bases fit TRBD1. The V and J ends lost 7 bases and 5 bases, in that order; junction bases with no gene match: 5. The CDR3 has 13 amino acids. Germline V lookup: CDR1 SQVTM, CDR2 ANQGSEA. CDR3 region: CSGGQGRDQPQHF. The CDR3 bases are TGCAGCGGGGGACAGGGGAGGGATCAGCCCCAGCATTTT.

The chain's CDR3 is CASSSGLAGSYEQYF. The CDR3 DNA follows: TGTGCCAGCAGTTCGGGACTAGCGGGCTCCTACGAGCAGTACTTC. The chain combines TRBV27 with TRBJ2-7; TRBD2 agrees at 12 bases. V shed 4 bases, J shed 0 bases, and the junction held 1 base outside the gene matches. Per the germline V gene, CDR1 is MNHEY and CDR2 is SMNVEV (reference sequence). The CDR3 consists of 15 residues.

This clone appeared once. The chain recombines TRBV19 with TRBJ2-7; the match to TRBD1 covers 9 bases. CDR3 length: 14 residues. Germline lookup yields CDR1 LNHDA and CDR2 SQIVND (reference sequence). The trim removed 3 bases at V and 4 bases at J, leaving 4 bases unmatched. The CDR3 coding sequence is TGTGCCAGTAGTATCGGGGGACAGGGTTACGAGCAGTACTTC. It translates to CASSIGGQGYEQYF.

The V call is TRBV9, the J call TRBJ1-4; D gene unclear. V was pared by 4 bases and J by 2 bases, with 15 bases between. This CDR3 contains 16 residues. CDR1 SGDLS and CDR2 YYNGEE come from the germline V gene. As DNA, the CDR3 is TGTGCCAGCAGCACCCGGTGGGAGGGCACTAATGAAAAACTGTTTTTT. Translation gives CASSTRWEGTNEKLFF.

V gene TRBV7-7 combines with J gene TRBJ2-3; 12 bases fit TRBD1. The CDR3 covers 17 residues. From germline, CDR1 is SSHAT and CDR2 FNYEAQ (reference sequence). V dropped 0 bases and J dropped 6; count of bases not matched to a gene: 7. For the CDR3, the DNA is TGTGCCAGCAGCTTAGCCCCTCCGGGACAGGGGGCGGATACGCAGTATTTT. Residues: CASSLAPPGQGADTQYF.

This clone appeared a few times. The chain links TRBV9 to TRBJ1-5, with D hard to call. V was clipped by 0 bases and J by 3 bases, with 10 bases between them. Germline V gives CDR1 SGDLS, CDR2 YYNGEE. This CDR3 is built from 15 residues. CDR3 sequence reads: CASSVGASLNQPQHF. DNA for the CDR3: TGTGCCAGCAGCGTAGGCGCAAGCCTCAATCAGCCCCAGCATTTT.

This clone appeared once. The V and J genes are TRBV11-2 and TRBJ1-4; D perhaps matches TRBD1 (6 bases). This CDR3 region has 13 residues. The V end lost 7 bases, the J end lost 4 bases, and 10 bases lay between the germline ends. CDR1 and CDR2 from the germline V gene are SGHAT and FQNNGV. The CDR3: CASTPDSNEKLFF. The CDR3 DNA follows: TGTGCCAGCACCCCGGACAGTAATGAAAAACTGTTTTTT.

CDR3 amino acids: CASSVRSEGNNYGYTF. The DNA of the CDR3 is TGTGCCAGCAGCGTACGGTCTGAGGGAAATAACTATGGCTACACCTTC. The chain joins TRBV9 to TRBJ1-2; D gene uncertain. The CDR3 length is 16 residues. V was shortened by 1 base and J by 1 base, with 14 bases between the two germline ends. Germline V gene sequence: CDR1 SGDLS, CDR2 YYNGEE.

This clone was seen a handful of times. CDR3 in DNA: TGTGCCAGCGGTAGAACCCCGTACTCTGGGGCCAACGTCCTGACTTTC. Translation: CASGRTPYSGANVLTF. This sequence joins TRBV13 and TRBJ2-6; D not certain. The CDR3 has 16 residues. V lost 8 bases, J lost 0 bases, and 14 bases lay in between. The germline V gene has CDR1 PRHDT and CDR2 FYEKMQ (reference sequence).

The V call is TRBV25-1, the J call TRBJ2-3; 10 nucleotides match TRBD2. The CDR3 runs 15 residues. Per germline, CDR1 MGHDK and CDR2 SYGVNS. J lost 1 base, V lost 6 bases, and 4 bases had no gene match. The CDR3 coding sequence is TGTGCCAGCAGATCCGGGACTAGCGGCACAGATACGCAGTATTTT. This gives the protein CASRSGTSGTDTQYF.